This entry lists 16 T cell receptor beta chains sequenced from one sample in a study of blood T cell repertoires in COVID-19. Repertoires were generated with immunoSEQ multiplex PCR, while TCRdb's copy carries only in-frame clones and drops some. The sample lists about 320,000 clones, 70% to 90% occurring once. Material: PBMCs or T cells enriched from blood (not recorded which). The receptors derive from a woman aged 25 to 45 who had recovered from COVID-19.

The chain carries TRBV9 and TRBJ2-3, with 13 positions matching TRBD2. CDR1 and CDR2 from the germline V gene are SGDLS and YYNGEE. J lost 0 bases, V lost 3 bases, and 10 bases had no gene match. The CDR3 is made up of 19 amino acids. CDR3 DNA: TGTGCCAGCAGCGATCAACGACTAGCGGGGGGTTCTAGCACAGATACGCAGTATTTT. As protein: CASSDQRLAGGSSTDTQYF.

The chain employs TRBV10-2 and TRBJ1-2; possibly TRBD1 for D (5 bases). CDR3 length: 12 residues. Between the trimmed V and J ends, which lost 2 bases and 8 bases, there was a span of 9 bases. Per germline, CDR1 WSHSY and CDR2 SAAADI. Here the CDR3 DNA reads TGCGCCAGCAGTGAGCCAGGGCTAGGCTACACCTTC. Translation gives CASSEPGLGYTF.

This clone has more than one count but fewer than ten. This chain connects TRBV12-3 or TRBV12-4 to TRBJ2-7, with a weak D call TRBD1 (5 bases). The length of the CDR3 is 12 residues. The V and J ends lost 5 bases and 7 bases respectively, with 12 bases between them. As DNA, the CDR3 is TGTGCCAGCAGTCCCCTAGGGGTAGAGCAGTACTTC. It specifies CASSPLGVEQYF.

The CDR3 is CASTRGQLTGELFF. The CDR3 nucleotides are TGTGCCAGCACCCGTGGGCAGCTCACCGGGGAGCTGTTTTTT. V gene TRBV25-1 combines with J gene TRBJ2-2; D ambiguous. V shed 7 bases and J shed 4 bases, with 13 bases lying between them. Germline-derived CDR1 and CDR2 are MGHDK and SYGVNS. The CDR3 is 14 amino acids.

V gene TRBV2 combines with J gene TRBJ2-5; possible D gene TRBD1, 6 bases. The CDR3 extends over 14 amino acids. Germline V CDR1 and CDR2: SNHLY, FYNNEI. With 2 bases removed from V and 4 bases from J, the gap between germline ends came to 11 bases. CDR3 DNA sequence: TGTGCCAGCAGTGAAACCAGGGGTGGAGAGACCCAGTACTTC. Its protein is CASSETRGGETQYF.

The genes are TRBV3-1 (or the pseudogene TRBV3-2) and TRBJ2-5, with TRBD1 as a possible D gene (8 bases). Germline CDR1 LGHDT, CDR2 YNNKEL (reference sequence). The CDR3 is made up of 15 amino acids. V dropped 6 bases and J dropped 4 bases, with 18 bases sitting between them. The CDR3 protein is CASRWTGRELETQYF. CDR3 DNA sequence: TGTGCCAGCAGATGGACAGGGAGGGAACTAGAGACCCAGTACTTC.

This chain connects TRBV5-6 to TRBJ1-4, with 7 bases identical to TRBD1. V lost 4 bases to trimming and J lost 6 bases; unmatched junction nucleotides: 9. The germline CDR1 and CDR2 sequences are SGHDT and YYEEEE. The CDR3 is 15 amino acids. This CDR3 is CASSTYDRDDEKLFF. DNA of the CDR3: TGTGCCAGCAGCACCTACGACAGGGATGATGAAAAACTGTTTTTT.

The rearrangement uses TRBV6-5 and TRBJ1-4; TRBD1 aligns across 9 bases. Germline CDR1 MNHEY, CDR2 SVGAGI. Unmatched junction bases numbered 6, after V lost 6 bases and J lost 4 bases. The CDR3 runs to 15 residues. The CDR3 DNA is TGTGCCAGCAGCGATCCGGGACAGGGTAATGAAAAACTGTTTTTT. This codes for CASSDPGQGNEKLFF.

V and J are TRBV5-6 and TRBJ1-5, with 7 bases lining up with TRBD1. The CDR3 contains 16 residues. Trimming removed 0 bases from V and 0 bases from J; junction bases left unmatched: 3. Germline V gives CDR1 SGHDT, CDR2 YYEEEE. The DNA for the CDR3 is TGTGCCAGCAGCTTGGTTGGGACAGATAGCAATCAGCCCCAGCATTTT. This codes for CASSLVGTDSNQPQHF. Filled out from reference TRBV5-6 and TRBJ1-5, the complete variable domain reads DAGVTQSPTHLIKTRGQQVTLRCSPKSGHDTVSWYQQALGQGPQFIFQYYEEEERQRGNFPDRFSGHQFPNYSSELNVNALLLGDSALYLCASSLVGTDSNQPQHFGDGTRLSIL.

In this sample, this clone turned up a few times. This rearrangement joins TRBV6-5 to TRBJ1-2; D remains unclear. Per germline, CDR1 MNHEY and CDR2 SVGAGI. Trimming left V 6 bases short and J 3 bases short, with 11 bases between. There are 13 residues in the CDR3. CDR3 amino acids: CASRNTVDYGYTF. The CDR3 DNA sequence: TGTGCCAGCAGAAACACAGTGGACTATGGCTACACCTTC.

The chain combines TRBV4-2 with TRBJ2-1; 13 positions agree with TRBD2. V lost 1 base to trimming and J lost 6 bases; unmatched junction nucleotides: 12. In germline, CDR1 is LGHNA, CDR2 YNFKEQ. The CDR3 covers 19 residues. The chain's CDR3 is CASSQVPGLAGPITNEQFF. DNA of the CDR3: TGTGCCAGCAGCCAAGTACCGGGACTAGCGGGGCCGATTACCAATGAGCAGTTCTTC.

V gene TRBV19 combines with J gene TRBJ1-4, with D possibly being TRBD1 (6 bases). Looked up from germline, CDR1 is LNHDA and CDR2 is SQIVND (reference sequence). The CDR3 extends over 14 amino acids. V lost 10 bases to trimming and J lost 8 bases, with 20 bases between them. CDR3 in DNA: TGTGCCACCACGACAGGACCCCCCGGGGAAAAACTGTTTTTT. The encoded protein is CATTTGPPGEKLFF.

The V and J genes are TRBV10-3 and TRBJ2-1, with a possible D match to TRBD1 (5 bases). V was cut by 3 bases and J by 5 bases, with 14 bases left in between. CDR3 size: 15 residues. Germline V lookup: CDR1 ENHRY, CDR2 SYGVKD. The DNA for the CDR3 is TGTGCCATCAGTGAAAGGGGCCCTAGAAACAATGAGCAGTTCTTC. This codes for CAISERGPRNNEQFF.

The chain uses TRBV21-1 and TRBJ1-4; the table's D call, TRBD1, was not checked against the DNA. TRBV21-1 is designated a pseudogene. The CDR3 totals 13 residues. Here the CDR3 reads CASRDRFNEKLFF. The CDR3 bases are TGTGCCAGCAGGGACAGATTTAATGAAAAACTGTTTTTT.

This clone showed up just once. V usage is TRBV13 and J usage is TRBJ1-2, with D possibly TRBD1 on 6 matching bases. From germline, CDR1 is PRHDT and CDR2 FYEKMQ (reference sequence). The CDR3 sequence is 14 residues long. Trimming stripped 0 bases from V and 7 bases from J, with 12 bases between. In DNA, the CDR3 is TGTGCCAGCAGCTTAGGGGCAGGGGAGAGTGGCTACACCTTC. This encodes CASSLGAGESGYTF.

The rearrangement links TRBV30 to TRBJ1-5, with no clear D. This CDR3 is built from 15 residues. V gave up 0 bases and J gave up 5 bases, with 14 bases separating them. The germline CDR1 and CDR2 sequences are GTSNPN and SVGIG (reference sequence). The CDR3 protein is CAWSVHSQRDQPQHF. CDR3 bases: TGTGCCTGGAGTGTACACAGTCAGAGGGATCAGCCCCAGCATTTT.